This is a list of T cell receptor beta chains from one sample in a study of PD-1 blockade in mismatch repair-deficient tumors. Libraries were prepared by immunoSEQ multiplex PCR; TCRdb keeps only in-frame clonotypes and omits some of them. The data show some 19,000 clones, over 75% seen once. Here the sequenced sample was PBMCs, taken 52 weeks after starting pembrolizumab. The receptors derive from an adult with mismatch repair-deficient cancer. Both conserved end residues are part of each CDR3. Fields, in order: V gene, D gene, clone size, J gene, CDR3 DNA, CDR3 protein. The D gene is left open where the match is weak. For some rows the clone size is stated as once, few or many, or as a class when expanded; others skip it.

TRBV4-1	TRBD1	.	TRBJ1-6	TGCGCCAGCAGCCTCCGGACAGGGTACGATAATTCACCCCTCCACTTT	CASSLRTGYDNSPLHF
TRBV7-2	.	.	TRBJ2-1	TGTGCCAGCAGCTTAGCGAGAAGTTTACAGTACAATGAGCAGTTCTTC	CASSLARSLQYNEQFF
TRBV5-6	.	once	TRBJ1-2	TGTGCCAGCAGCTCCTCTCCCGGGGAGGGCTACACCTTC	CASSSSPGEGYTF
TRBV27	TRBD1	.	TRBJ1-1	TGTGCCAGCAGTTTATGGGGACAGGGTATGAACACTGAAGCTTTCTTT	CASSLWGQGMNTEAFF
TRBV28	TRBD2	few	TRBJ2-7	TGTGCCAGCAGCCCTGGACTAGCGGGAAGGCGTGGGCAGTACTTC	CASSPGLAGRRGQYF
TRBV27	.	.	TRBJ2-3	TGTGCCAGCCTATCCCTGGGCCAGTCCACAGATACGCAGTATTTT	CASLSLGQSTDTQYF
TRBV27	TRBD2	.	TRBJ2-2	TGTGCCAGCAGTACGGGACTAGCGGACACCGGGGAGCTGTTTTTT	CASSTGLADTGELFF
TRBV5-1	.	.	TRBJ2-1	TGCGCCAGCAGCTTACCGACAGGAGTCTACAATGAGCAGTTCTTC	CASSLPTGVYNEQFF
TRBV7-9	TRBD1	.	TRBJ2-2	TGTGCCAGCAGCTCGCAGACAGGGGGAAACACCGGGGAGCTGTTTTTT	CASSSQTGGNTGELFF
TRBV19	.	.	TRBJ1-5	TGTGCCAGTGACGAGACAGGAATGGGAAACAATCAGCCCCAGCATTTT	CASDETGMGNNQPQHF
TRBV7-3	TRBD2	.	TRBJ2-1	TGTGCCAGCAGCGCGGTCTCAGCGGGAGTTCACAATGAGCAGTTCTTC	CASSAVSAGVHNEQFF
TRBV4-1	.	once	TRBJ2-1	TGCGCCAGCAGCCAGTGGGGGGAGCGGTCCTACAATGAGCAGTTCTTC	CASSQWGERSYNEQFF
TRBV28	TRBD1	once	TRBJ2-5	TGTGCCAGCAGTGAAAACAGGGGCGGAGAGACCCAGTACTTC	CASSENRGGETQYF
TRBV7-3	.	once	TRBJ2-1	TGTGCCAGCAGCCTAAACGGCGGGACTGAGCAGTTCTTC	CASSLNGGTEQFF
TRBV7-3	TRBD1	.	TRBJ1-2	TGTGCCAGCAGCTTCTCCGGGACAGGCCTTGGCTACACCTTC	CASSFSGTGLGYTF
TRBV5-4	.	.	TRBJ1-1	TGTGCCAGCAGCTTAGGACAGATGAACACTGAAGCTTTCTTT	CASSLGQMNTEAFF
TRBV10-3	TRBD1	.	TRBJ1-1	TGTGCCACCGAGCCGGACAGGGGGGAAGACACTGAAGCTTTCTTT	CATEPDRGEDTEAFF
TRBV6-1	TRBD1	.	TRBJ1-4	TGTGCCAGCAGCACCGGGACAGTATCATCTGAAAAACTGTTTTTT	CASSTGTVSSEKLFF
TRBV29-1	TRBD2	.	TRBJ2-7	TGCAGCGCCTCACTAGCGCACCGCTACGAGCAGTACTTC	CSASLAHRYEQYF
TRBV27	.	.	TRBJ2-7	TGTGCCAGCAGTGCGGGCCTCGGAGGCTACGAGCAGTACTTC	CASSAGLGGYEQYF
TRBV7-3	TRBD1	.	TRBJ2-7	TGTGCCAGCAGCCCCTACCCCGGGACAGGGATCTACGAGCAGTACTTC	CASSPYPGTGIYEQYF
TRBV28	TRBD1	.	TRBJ2-2	TGTGCCAGCAGTGTCTGGGACAGCGGGGAGCTGTTTTTT	CASSVWDSGELFF
TRBV29-1	.	.	TRBJ1-2	TGCAGCGGGTCGACAGTGGGTAAGGGCTACACCTTC	CSGSTVGKGYTF
TRBV5-1	TRBD1	.	TRBJ1-2	TGCGCCAGCAGCTTTGGAGGGGGCGTCTATGGCTACACCTTC	CASSFGGGVYGYTF
TRBV7-2	TRBD1	.	TRBJ1-4	TGTGCCAGCAGCTCCCGGGACAGGGGGAAACTGTTTTTT	CASSSRDRGKLFF
TRBV27	TRBD1	once	TRBJ1-2	TGTGCCAGCAGTTCACAGGGGGCTCAGATCTATGGCTACACCTTC	CASSSQGAQIYGYTF
TRBV28	.	.	TRBJ1-2	TGTGCCAGCCAACCGTCGACAGGACGTGGCTACACCTTC	CASQPSTGRGYTF